Listed here are 7 T cell receptor beta chains from one sample, sequenced in a study of T cells in Graves' hyperthyroidism and ophthalmopathy. Amplified TCR beta CDR3 regions derived from RNA transcripts. First-round RT-PCR of the TCR CDR3 relied on the HTBI primer set. TCRdb independently ran MiXCR on the multiplex PCR reads; one entry per CDR3 protein. Of approximately 300,000 distinct CDR3 sequences in the sample, roughly 17% were seen once. The sample consisted of blood. All receptors derive from a man aged 30-40 years with Graves' hyperthyroidism.

This clonotype was observed a handful of times. The CDR3 region is CSASPAGGAADTQYF. In DNA, the CDR3 is TGCAGTGCTTCCCCAGCCGGGGGGGCGGCAGATACGCAGTATTTT. The chain uses TRBV20-1 and TRBJ2-3; 8 bases are shared with TRBD2. The CDR3 spans 15 residues. After removal of 5 bases from V and 4 bases from J, the junction contained 11 bases not matched to a gene. Germline CDR1 reads DFQATT; CDR2 reads SNEGSKA (reference sequence).

This clonotype was seen only a few times. J is TRBJ1-1 and V is TRBV14; D gene unclear. The germline CDR1 and CDR2 sequences are SGHDN and FVKESK. The CDR3 length is 12 residues. Between the trimmed V and J ends, which lost 5 bases and 7 bases, there was a span of 11 bases. The DNA of the CDR3 is TGTGCCAGCAGCGCATGGAACGGTGAAGCTTTCTTT. Residues: CASSAWNGEAFF.

Concerning this clonotype itself: Lacking the conserved final phenylalanine or tryptophan, this CDR3 likely reflects a read error. V usage is TRBV5-1 and J usage is TRBJ2-6; 10 bases are shared with TRBD2. CDR1 and CDR2 (germline): SGHRS, YFSETQ. The CDR3 totals 18 residues. The CDR3 DNA sequence: TGCGCCGGCAGCTTGGCTTCTAGCGGGAGTGCTGGGGCCAACGTCCTGACTCTC. Amino acid sequence: CAGSLASSGSAGANVLTL.

Concerning this clonotype itself: A much larger clone differs from this one at a single base, so this may be a read error. The CDR3 DNA is TGTGCCAGCACCTTGAGCCACTATGGCTACACCTTC. This encodes CASTLSHYGYTF. The V gene is TRBV12-3 or TRBV12-4, the J gene TRBJ1-2; no clear D. The V end lost 7 bases, the J end lost 3 bases, and 9 bases lay between the germline ends. This CDR3 spans 12 amino acids.

In its sample, this clonotype was seen many times. V and J are TRBV12-3 or TRBV12-4 and TRBJ1-6, with TRBD1 matching 9 bases. This CDR3 is built from 14 residues. V was clipped by 6 bases and J by 11 bases; unmatched bases: 8. CDR3 sequence reads: CASSLDRGTAPLHF. The CDR3 coding sequence is TGTGCCAGCAGCCTTGACAGGGGGACTGCACCCCTCCACTTT.

This clonotype was seen many times. This chain links TRBV7-2 with TRBJ2-1; tentative D call: TRBD1 (6 bases). The V end was cut by 5 bases, the J end by 5 bases, with 13 bases between. This CDR3 is built from 14 residues. Looked up from germline, CDR1 is SGHTA and CDR2 is FQGNSA. CDR3 residues: CASSLQGFDNEQFF. In DNA form, the CDR3 reads TGTGCCAGCAGCCTACAGGGATTTGACAATGAGCAGTTCTTC.

This clonotype was recorded many times. The chain combines TRBV18 with TRBJ2-7, with D maybe TRBD2 (6 bases). V was trimmed by 2 bases and J by 0 bases, leaving 11 bases between them. This CDR3 has 15 amino acids. Per germline, CDR1 KGHSH and CDR2 LQKENI. In nucleotides, the CDR3 is TGTGCCAGCTCACCAAAGGAGGGGTTCTCCTACGAGCAGTACTTC. This sequence encodes CASSPKEGFSYEQYF.